Shown below are 20 T cell receptor beta chains from a single sample sequenced in a study of CD4 and CD8 cells across lung adenocarcinoma regions (dated by TCRdb to 2016 to 2019). The library was obtained by PCR. Reads for this sample came from a HiSeq X Ten. TCRdb passed the public sequencing reads through fastp at Q25 and MiXCR, retaining productive beta sequences. Under each unique CDR3 protein, matching rows form one entry showing the most common genes and DNA. This sample comprises approximately 14,000 distinct CDR3 sequences, around 45% of them detected only once. The ten largest clonotypes hold roughly a sixth of the sample. The sample consisted of CD4+ T cells from the center of a lung tumor. Read against the paper, the sample's cell subset or site label means: tumor center region. The receptors here all came from a male donor with lung adenocarcinoma. The CD4 and CD8 labels of this study may be unreliable.

In its sample, this clonotype is medium-sized (0.01 to 0.1%). This CDR3 is CASSPTEGDTHEQFF. The CDR3 nucleotides read TGTGCCAGCAGTCCGACGGAGGGGGATACACATGAGCAGTTCTTC. V gene TRBV12-3 or TRBV12-4 combines with J gene TRBJ2-1; D may match TRBD1 or TRBD2 (6 bases each). Trimming shortened V by 5 bases and J by 8 bases, and 19 bases separated the two germline ends. The CDR3 has 15 amino acids.

The CDR3 DNA reads as TGTGCCATCAGCCGACAGGGGGGATCCGAGCAGTACTTC. This gives the protein CAISRQGGSEQYF. The gene calls are TRBV10-3 and TRBJ2-7; 9 nucleotides align to TRBD1. J lost 6 bases, V lost 6 bases, and 6 bases had no gene match. The CDR3 sequence is 13 residues long. Germline values: CDR1 ENHRY, CDR2 SYGVKD.

In regard to this clonotype: The conserved closing phenylalanine or tryptophan is absent in this CDR3, likely reflecting a read error. The DNA is omitted, as the CDR3 cannot be located on it reliably, and the CDR3 follows TCRdb's listing. This rearrangement joins TRBV30 to TRBJ2-5; TRBD1, the table's D call, was not compared with the DNA. From its first to its last residue, the CDR3 has 21 amino acids. From germline, CDR1 is GTSNPN and CDR2 SVGIG (reference sequence). CDR3 protein: CAWSPGAIPVGDDREGWHMAG.

This clonotype was seen more than once but under ten times. The rearrangement uses TRBV6-1 and TRBJ2-7; 7 bases fit TRBD1. CDR1 is MNHNS and CDR2 is SASEGT in the germline V gene. This CDR3 has 14 amino acids. The V segment lost 6 bases and the J segment 2 bases; nucleotides outside the gene matches: 7. The CDR3 nucleotides are TGTGCCAGCAGACCGACAGGGCTAACCTACGAGCAGTACTTC. Amino acids: CASRPTGLTYEQYF.

The genes are TRBV20-1 and TRBJ1-1; 7 bases are a match to TRBD1. The CDR3 is made up of 13 amino acids. Germline loops: CDR1 DFQATT, CDR2 SNEGSKA (reference sequence). J was trimmed by 5 bases and V by 0 bases; bases with no gene match: 3. The CDR3 nucleotides read TGCAGTGCTAGAGATTTACAGGGGACTGAAGCTTTCTTT. Residues: CSARDLQGTEAFF.

The chain has TRBV4-1 and TRBJ1-4; no firm D call. Germline CDR1 is MGHRA and CDR2 is YSYEKL. V lost 3 bases, J lost 2 bases, and 10 bases lay in between. The CDR3 spans 15 residues. The CDR3 protein is CASSQEPRTNEKLFF. The CDR3 DNA reads as TGCGCCAGCAGCCAGGAGCCCAGGACTAATGAAAAACTGTTTTTT.

This clonotype rates as medium-sized. The chain employs TRBV6-1 and TRBJ1-2; TRBD1 agrees at 10 bases. Germline V gene data show CDR1 as MNHNS and CDR2 as SASEGT. This CDR3 has 15 amino acids. J lost 5 bases, V lost 0 bases, and 3 bases had no gene match. CDR3 bases: TGTGCCAGCAGTGAAGCGGGACAGGGGAGGTATGGCTACACCTTC. It codes for CASSEAGQGRYGYTF.

The chain recombines TRBV3-1 with TRBJ2-3, with a weak D call TRBD1 (6 bases). Per germline, CDR1 LGHDT and CDR2 YNNKEL (reference sequence). V was clipped by 1 base and J by 4 bases, with 15 bases between them. The CDR3 totals 16 residues. CDR3 coding DNA: TGTGCCAGCAGCCAAGTGGGCCGTGGGGGCGCAGATACGCAGTATTTT. It is translated as CASSQVGRGGADTQYF.

The chain links TRBV28 to TRBJ1-3; D is unclear. V was cut by 3 bases and J by 1 base, with 10 bases left in between. This CDR3 has 15 amino acids. Germline V gives CDR1 MDHEN, CDR2 SYDVKM. The CDR3 is CASSLSQSSGNTIYF. CDR3 DNA sequence: TGTGCCAGCAGTTTGTCACAATCATCTGGAAACACCATATATTTT.

Sample share makes this clonotype medium-sized. This chain links TRBV10-1 with TRBJ2-1; TRBD2 is a possible D gene (7 bases). Germline loops: CDR1 WNHNN, CDR2 SYGVQD (reference sequence). This CDR3 has 17 amino acids. Trimming left V 3 bases short and J 1 base short, with 16 bases between. CDR3 coding DNA: TGCGCCAGCAGTGACCCTAGCGGAGGGGGTTCCTACAATGAGCAGTTCTTC. Its translation is CASSDPSGGGSYNEQFF.

The chain uses TRBV24-1 and TRBJ2-1, with 7 bases matching TRBD2. Gene TRBJ2-7 matches the end of the DNA better, so the J call may be wrong. The V gene's germline CDR1 is KGHDR and CDR2 SFDVKD. The CDR3 contains 14 residues. As DNA, the CDR3 is TGTGCCACCAGTGATCGGGAGGTTTACAATGAGCAGTACTTC. It codes for CATSDREVYNEQYF.

The rearrangement uses TRBV6-4 and TRBJ1-1, with D unresolved. There are 12 residues in the CDR3. CDR1 is MRHNA and CDR2 is SNTAGT in the germline V gene. Trimming took 8 bases from V and 2 from J, leaving 9 bases between them. The CDR3, as DNA: TGTGCCAGCGGAGACGGTAACACTGAAGCTTTCTTT. Protein: CASGDGNTEAFF.

This sequence joins TRBV27 and TRBJ2-3; D is perhaps TRBD2 (6 bases). Trimming removed 5 bases from V and 1 base from J, with 16 bases in between. The CDR3 loop spans 16 amino acids. CDR1 and CDR2 from the germline V gene are MNHEY and SMNVEV (reference sequence). The CDR3 loop reads CASSPGAGWGTDTQYF. The CDR3 bases are TGTGCCAGCAGTCCCGGGGCGGGATGGGGCACAGATACGCAGTATTTT.

This sequence joins TRBV11-2 and TRBJ2-1, with TRBD1 matching 9 bases. The CDR3 contains 15 residues. The V and J ends lost 7 bases and 1 base, in that order; junction bases with no gene match: 5. The germline gives CDR1 SGHAT, CDR2 FQNNGV. This CDR3 is CASNAGTGSYNEQFF. CDR3 coding DNA: TGTGCCAGCAATGCCGGGACAGGGTCCTACAATGAGCAGTTCTTC.

This rearrangement joins TRBV15 to TRBJ2-5, with 7 bases that match TRBD1. V lost 1 base and J lost 5; bases outside the gene matches: 7. Germline V lookup: CDR1 LNHNV, CDR2 YYDKDF (reference sequence). This CDR3 is built from 15 residues. CDR3 amino acids: CATSRGWTGRETQYF. Written as DNA, the CDR3 is TGTGCCACCAGCAGAGGCTGGACAGGACGGGAGACCCAGTACTTC.

This clonotype was detected only a few times. The gene calls are TRBV11-2 and TRBJ2-5, with D tentatively TRBD2 (6 bases). TRBJ2-7 matches the DNA end more closely, so the J call is doubtful. Looked up from germline, CDR1 is SGHAT and CDR2 is FQNNGV. The CDR3 has 15 amino acids. In DNA form, the CDR3 reads TGTGCCAGCAGCCCCCGCAGCGGGCCCAATTACGAGCAGTACTTC. It is translated as CASSPRSGPNYEQYF.

This clonotype is a singleton in its sample. The junction differs from germline at one of its ends, possibly a read error. This rearrangement joins TRBV10-1 to TRBJ2-3; the D call may be TRBD1 or TRBD2 (6 bases each). The CDR3 contains 14 residues. Germline CDR1 and CDR2: WNHNN and SYGVQD (reference sequence). The CDR3: CAGPGGGAQDTQYF. The CDR3, as DNA: TGCGCGGGCCCCGGGGGCGGTGCGCAAGATACCCAGTATTTT.

This clonotype is medium-sized in the sample. The CDR3 spells CASRRTSGDQETQYF. In DNA, the CDR3 is TGCGCCAGCAGGAGGACTAGCGGGGATCAAGAGACCCAGTACTTC. The rearrangement joins TRBV10-2 to TRBJ2-5, with TRBD2 matching 12 bases. This CDR3 region has 15 residues. With 6 bases clipped from V and 2 bases from J, the junction kept 4 bases outside the gene matches. Per germline, CDR1 WSHSY and CDR2 SAAADI.

This clonotype is medium-sized (0.01 to 0.1%) in the sample. The J gene is TRBJ2-1, the V gene TRBV20-1; D may correspond to TRBD1 or TRBD2 (5 bases each). Trimming pared 6 bases from V and 4 bases from J, leaving 19 bases between. This CDR3 contains 15 residues. Germline V CDR1 and CDR2: DFQATT, SNEGSKA (reference sequence). The CDR3 is CSATSPGLDYNEQFF. DNA for the CDR3: TGCAGTGCCACCTCCCCGGGGCTAGATTACAATGAGCAGTTCTTC.

The J gene is TRBJ2-3, the V gene TRBV6-1; perhaps TRBD1 as D (7 bases). The CDR3 covers 14 residues. CDR1 is MNHNS, CDR2 SASEGT, per germline. The CDR3 region is CAGQGGRIPDTQYF. The CDR3 DNA is TGTGCGGGGCAGGGGGGCCGCATCCCAGATACGCAGTATTTT.